The clone carrying this T cell receptor (beta chain) has at least ten counts. The sample belongs to a study of identical twins. TCRdb ran MiXCR on the 5' RACE reads and lists one entry per CDR3 protein. The profile shows fewer than 350,000 distinct CDR3 sequences, 8% to 9% of them singletons. V shed 1 base and J shed 3 bases, with 14 bases lying between them. The CDR3 is made up of 16 amino acids. The V gene's germline CDR1 is SGHRS and CDR2 YFSETQ. The data were also submitted as part of a second study, on yellow fever vaccine responses in identical twins.

The rearrangement links TRBV5-1 to TRBJ2-1; no clear D gene. Sequenced input: memory (CD45RO+) T cells sorted from blood. The receptor was derived from a woman aged 18-29 years in good health. Written as DNA, the CDR3 is TGCGCCAGCAGCTTGATGTCAGGTCTGGGCTACAATGAGCAGTTCTTC. Residues: CASSLMSGLGYNEQFF.